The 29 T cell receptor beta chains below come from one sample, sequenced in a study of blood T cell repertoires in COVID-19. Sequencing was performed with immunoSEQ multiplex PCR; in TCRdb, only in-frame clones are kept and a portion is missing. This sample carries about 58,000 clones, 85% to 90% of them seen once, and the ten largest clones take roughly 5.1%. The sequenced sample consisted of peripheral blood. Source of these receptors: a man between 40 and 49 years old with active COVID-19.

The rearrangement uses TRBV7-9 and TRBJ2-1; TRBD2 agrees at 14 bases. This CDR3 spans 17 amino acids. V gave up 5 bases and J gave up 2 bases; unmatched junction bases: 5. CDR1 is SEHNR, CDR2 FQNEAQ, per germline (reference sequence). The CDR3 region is CASSGTSGRGTYNEQFF. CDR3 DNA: TGTGCCAGCAGCGGGACTAGCGGGAGAGGGACCTACAATGAGCAGTTCTTC.

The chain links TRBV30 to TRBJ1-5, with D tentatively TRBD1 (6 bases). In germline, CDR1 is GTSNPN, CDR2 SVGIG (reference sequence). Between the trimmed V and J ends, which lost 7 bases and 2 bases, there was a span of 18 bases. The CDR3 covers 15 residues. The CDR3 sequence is CASAGDISGNQPQHF. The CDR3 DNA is TGTGCCTCGGCGGGGGACATTAGCGGCAATCAGCCCCAGCATTTT.

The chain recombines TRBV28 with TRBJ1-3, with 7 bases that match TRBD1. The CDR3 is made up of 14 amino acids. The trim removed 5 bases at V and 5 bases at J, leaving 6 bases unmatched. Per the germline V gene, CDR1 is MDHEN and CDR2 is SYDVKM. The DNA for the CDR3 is TGTGCCAGCAGTAAAGACAGGGATCGAAACACCATATATTTT. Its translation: CASSKDRDRNTIYF.

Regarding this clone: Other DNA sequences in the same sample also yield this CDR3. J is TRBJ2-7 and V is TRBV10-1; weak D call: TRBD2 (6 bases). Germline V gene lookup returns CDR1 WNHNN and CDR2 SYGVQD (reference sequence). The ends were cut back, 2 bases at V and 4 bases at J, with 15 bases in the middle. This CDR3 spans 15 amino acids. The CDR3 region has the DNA TGCGCCAGCAGTGAGAATCTAGGAGGGAGTTACGAGCAGTACTTC. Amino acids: CASSENLGGSYEQYF.

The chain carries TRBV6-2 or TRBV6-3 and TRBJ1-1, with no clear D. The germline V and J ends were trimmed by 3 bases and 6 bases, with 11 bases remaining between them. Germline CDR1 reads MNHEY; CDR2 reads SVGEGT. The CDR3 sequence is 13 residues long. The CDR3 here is CASSYLEGAEAFF. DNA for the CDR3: TGTGCCAGCAGTTATCTTGAGGGAGCTGAAGCTTTCTTT.

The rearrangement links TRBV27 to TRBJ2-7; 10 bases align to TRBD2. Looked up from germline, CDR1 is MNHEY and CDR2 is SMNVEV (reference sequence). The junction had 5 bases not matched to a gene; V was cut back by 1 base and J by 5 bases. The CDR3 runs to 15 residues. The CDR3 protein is CASSLYSGRDNEQYF. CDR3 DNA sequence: TGTGCCAGCAGTTTATACAGCGGGAGGGACAACGAGCAGTACTTC.

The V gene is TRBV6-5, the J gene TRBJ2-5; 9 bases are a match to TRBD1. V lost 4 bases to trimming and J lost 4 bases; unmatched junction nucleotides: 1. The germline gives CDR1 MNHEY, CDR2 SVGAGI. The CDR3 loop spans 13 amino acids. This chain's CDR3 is CASSSTGGETQYF. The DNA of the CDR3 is TGTGCCAGCAGTTCGACAGGGGGAGAGACCCAGTACTTC.

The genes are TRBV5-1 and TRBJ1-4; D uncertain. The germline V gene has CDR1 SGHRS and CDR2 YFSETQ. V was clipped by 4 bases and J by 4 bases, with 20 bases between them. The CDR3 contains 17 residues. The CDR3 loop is CASSRGGRGGINEKLFF. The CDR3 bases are TGCGCCAGCAGCCGAGGAGGTCGTGGAGGGATTAATGAAAAACTGTTTTTT.

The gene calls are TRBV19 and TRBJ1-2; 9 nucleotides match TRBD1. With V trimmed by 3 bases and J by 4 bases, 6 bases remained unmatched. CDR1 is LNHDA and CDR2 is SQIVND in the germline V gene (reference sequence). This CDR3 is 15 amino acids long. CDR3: CASSILDRGTYGYTF. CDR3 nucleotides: TGTGCCAGTAGTATCTTAGACAGGGGGACCTATGGCTACACCTTC.

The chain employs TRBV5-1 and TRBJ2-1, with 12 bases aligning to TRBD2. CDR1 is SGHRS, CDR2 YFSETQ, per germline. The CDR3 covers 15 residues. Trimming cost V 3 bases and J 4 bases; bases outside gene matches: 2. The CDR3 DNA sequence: TGCGCCAGCAGCTCGGGACTAGCGGGTTACAATGAGCAGTTCTTC. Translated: CASSSGLAGYNEQFF. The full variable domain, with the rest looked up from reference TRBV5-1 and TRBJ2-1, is KAGVTQTPRYLIKTRGQQVTLSCSPISGHRSVSWYQQTPGQGLQFLFEYFSETQRNKGNFPGRFSGRQFSNSRSEMNVSTLELGDSALYLCASSSGLAGYNEQFFGPGTRLTVL.

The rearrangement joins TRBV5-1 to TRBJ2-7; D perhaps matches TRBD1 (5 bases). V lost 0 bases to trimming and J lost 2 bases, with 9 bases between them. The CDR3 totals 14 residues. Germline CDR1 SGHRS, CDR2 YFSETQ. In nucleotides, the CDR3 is TGCGCCAGCAGCTTGGGAACAGGCACCTACGAGCAGTACTTC. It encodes CASSLGTGTYEQYF.

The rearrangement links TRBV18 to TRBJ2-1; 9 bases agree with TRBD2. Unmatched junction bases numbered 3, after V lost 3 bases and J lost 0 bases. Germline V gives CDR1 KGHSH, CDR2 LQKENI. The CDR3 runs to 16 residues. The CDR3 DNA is TGTGCCAGCTCACCGCTTAGCGGGAGCTCCTACAATGAGCAGTTCTTC. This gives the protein CASSPLSGSSYNEQFF.

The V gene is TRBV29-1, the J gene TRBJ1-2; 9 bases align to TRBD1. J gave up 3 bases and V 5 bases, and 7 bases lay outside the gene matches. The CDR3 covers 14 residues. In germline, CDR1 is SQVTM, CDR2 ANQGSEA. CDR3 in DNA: TGCAGCGTTTGGACAGGGGAAAGGGACTATGGCTACACCTTC. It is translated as CSVWTGERDYGYTF. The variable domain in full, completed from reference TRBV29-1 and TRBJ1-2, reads SAVISQKPSRDICQRGTSLTIQCQVDSQVTMMFWYRQQPGQSLTLIATANQGSEATYESGFVIDKFPISRPNLTFSTLTVSNMSPEDSSIYLCSVWTGERDYGYTFGSGTRLTVV.

The CDR3 loop is CATSRGQRGTDTQYF. The DNA for the CDR3 is TGTGCCACCAGCAGAGGTCAGCGAGGCACAGATACGCAGTATTTT. The chain employs TRBV15 and TRBJ2-3; no reliable D call. In germline, CDR1 is LNHNV, CDR2 YYDKDF (reference sequence). The V and J ends lost 1 base and 1 base respectively, with 9 bases between them. This CDR3 region has 15 residues.

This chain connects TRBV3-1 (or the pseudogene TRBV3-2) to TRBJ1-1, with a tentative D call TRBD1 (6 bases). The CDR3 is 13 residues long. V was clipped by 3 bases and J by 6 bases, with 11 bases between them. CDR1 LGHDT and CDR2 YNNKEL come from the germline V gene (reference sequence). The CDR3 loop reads CASSHHRVPEAFF. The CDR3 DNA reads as TGTGCCAGCAGCCACCACAGGGTCCCTGAAGCTTTCTTT.

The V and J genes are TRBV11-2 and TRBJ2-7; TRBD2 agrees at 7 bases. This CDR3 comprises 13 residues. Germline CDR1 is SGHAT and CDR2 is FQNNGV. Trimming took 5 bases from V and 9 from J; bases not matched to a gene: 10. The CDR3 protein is CASSLLEAGWQYF. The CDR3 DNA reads TGTGCCAGCAGCCTCCTCGAAGCGGGATGGCAGTACTTC.

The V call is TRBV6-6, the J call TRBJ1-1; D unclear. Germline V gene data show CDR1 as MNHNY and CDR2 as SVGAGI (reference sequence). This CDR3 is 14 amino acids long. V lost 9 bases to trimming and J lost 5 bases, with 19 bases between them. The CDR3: CASQTRTRRTEAFF. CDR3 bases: TGTGCCAGTCAGACGCGCACCCGGAGGACTGAAGCTTTCTTT.

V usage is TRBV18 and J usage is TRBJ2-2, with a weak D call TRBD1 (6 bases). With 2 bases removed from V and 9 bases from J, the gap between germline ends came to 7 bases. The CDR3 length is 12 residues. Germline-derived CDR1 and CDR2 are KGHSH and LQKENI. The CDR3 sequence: CASSPGGWELFF. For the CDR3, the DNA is TGTGCCAGCTCACCAGGGGGCTGGGAGCTGTTTTTT.

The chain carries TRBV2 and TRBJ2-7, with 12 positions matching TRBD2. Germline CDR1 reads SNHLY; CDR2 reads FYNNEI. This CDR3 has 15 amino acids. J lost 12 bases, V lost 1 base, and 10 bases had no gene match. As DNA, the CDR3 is TGTGCCAGCAGTGAAGATATTGCTAGCGGGAGGGACCCGTACTTC. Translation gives CASSEDIASGRDPYF.

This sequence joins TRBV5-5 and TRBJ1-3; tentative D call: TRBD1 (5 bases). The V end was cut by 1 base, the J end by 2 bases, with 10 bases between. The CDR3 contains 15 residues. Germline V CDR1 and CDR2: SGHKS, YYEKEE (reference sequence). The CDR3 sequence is CASSLLTVAGNTIYF. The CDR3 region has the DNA TGTGCCAGCAGCTTGCTGACAGTTGCTGGAAACACCATATATTTT.

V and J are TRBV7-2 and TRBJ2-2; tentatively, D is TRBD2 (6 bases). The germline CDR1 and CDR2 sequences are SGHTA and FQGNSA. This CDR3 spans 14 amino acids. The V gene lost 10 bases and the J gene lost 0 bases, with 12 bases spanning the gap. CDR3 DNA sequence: TGTGCCACTAGGAGGGACTCGAACACCGGGGAGCTGTTTTTT. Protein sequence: CATRRDSNTGELFF.

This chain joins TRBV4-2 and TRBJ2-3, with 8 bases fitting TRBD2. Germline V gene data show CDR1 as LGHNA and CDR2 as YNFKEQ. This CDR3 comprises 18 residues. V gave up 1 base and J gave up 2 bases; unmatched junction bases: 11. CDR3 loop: CASSQVSLGAGDTDTQYF. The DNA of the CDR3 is TGTGCCAGCAGCCAAGTGAGTTTAGGAGCGGGGGACACAGATACGCAGTATTTT.

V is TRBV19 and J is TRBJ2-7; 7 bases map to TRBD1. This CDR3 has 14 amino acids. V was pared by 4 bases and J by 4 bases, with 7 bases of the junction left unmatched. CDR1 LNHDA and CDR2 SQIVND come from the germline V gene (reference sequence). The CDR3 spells CASSTTTGIYEQYF. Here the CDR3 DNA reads TGTGCCAGTAGTACAACGACAGGGATTTACGAGCAGTACTTC.

The chain's CDR3 is CASSVGLRGIPYEQYF. The CDR3 DNA follows: TGTGCCAGCAGCGTAGGACTGCGGGGAATCCCCTACGAGCAGTACTTC. V is TRBV9 and J is TRBJ2-7; the D gene is possibly TRBD2 (6 bases). The CDR3 sequence is 16 residues long. The V gene's germline CDR1 is SGDLS and CDR2 YYNGEE. Trimming removed 0 bases from V and 2 bases from J, with 15 bases in between.

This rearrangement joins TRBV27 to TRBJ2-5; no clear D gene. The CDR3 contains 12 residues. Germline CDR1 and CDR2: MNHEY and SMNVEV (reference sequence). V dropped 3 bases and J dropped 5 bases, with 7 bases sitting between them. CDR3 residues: CASSLNGETQYF. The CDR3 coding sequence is TGTGCCAGCAGTTTGAACGGGGAGACCCAGTACTTC.

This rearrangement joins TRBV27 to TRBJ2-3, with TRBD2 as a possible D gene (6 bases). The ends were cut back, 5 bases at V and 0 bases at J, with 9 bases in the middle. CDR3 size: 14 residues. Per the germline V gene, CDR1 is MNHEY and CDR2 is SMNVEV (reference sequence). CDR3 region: CASSPSESTDTQYF. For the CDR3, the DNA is TGTGCCAGCAGTCCTAGCGAAAGCACAGATACGCAGTATTTT.

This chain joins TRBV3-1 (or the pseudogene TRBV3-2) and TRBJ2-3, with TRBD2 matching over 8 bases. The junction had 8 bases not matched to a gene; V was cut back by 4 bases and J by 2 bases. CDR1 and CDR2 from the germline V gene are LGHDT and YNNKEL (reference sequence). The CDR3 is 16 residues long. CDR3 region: CASSPVAGMYTDTQYF. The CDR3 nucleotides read TGTGCCAGCAGCCCCGTAGCGGGAATGTACACAGATACGCAGTATTTT.

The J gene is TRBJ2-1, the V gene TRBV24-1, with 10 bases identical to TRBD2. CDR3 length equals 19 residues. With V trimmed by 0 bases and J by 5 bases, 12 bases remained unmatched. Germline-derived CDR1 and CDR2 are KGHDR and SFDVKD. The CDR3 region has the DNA TGTGCCACCAGTGATTTGCGATCCTCTGTAGCGGGAGGTCACAATGAGCAGTTCTTC. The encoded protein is CATSDLRSSVAGGHNEQFF.

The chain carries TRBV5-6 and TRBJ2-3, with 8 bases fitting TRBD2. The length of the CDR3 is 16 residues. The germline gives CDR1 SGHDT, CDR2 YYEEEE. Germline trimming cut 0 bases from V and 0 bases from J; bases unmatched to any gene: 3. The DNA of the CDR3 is TGTGCCAGCAGCTTGGGTCGCGGGAGGAGCACAGATACGCAGTATTTT. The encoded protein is CASSLGRGRSTDTQYF.